The 22 T cell receptor beta chains below were found in one sample sequenced in a study of OX40 agonist ivuxolimab in advanced cancers. Sequenced by immunoSEQ multiplex PCR; TCRdb stores in-frame clones only, minus some. The table has 78,000 or so clones, roughly nine tenths seen once; the top ten hold approximately 2.9%. Sample: CD4+ or CD8+ T cells sorted from blood, taken in a trial of the OX40 agonist ivuxolimab. These receptors were obtained from an adult with an advanced solid tumor such as melanoma, head and neck, liver or kidney cancer.

The chain joins TRBV7-9 to TRBJ2-7; a possible D gene is TRBD1 (6 bases). V was trimmed by 1 base and J by 2 bases, leaving 12 bases between them. The CDR3 is made up of 15 amino acids. Germline CDR1 and CDR2: SEHNR and FQNEAQ (reference sequence). DNA of the CDR3: TGTGCCAGCAGCTTAGGGGCAGGGGCTCCCTACGAGCAGTACTTC. It yields the protein CASSLGAGAPYEQYF.

The chain employs TRBV7-2 and TRBJ1-4; D is uncertain. With 3 bases removed from V and 4 bases from J, the gap between germline ends came to 9 bases. This CDR3 has 14 amino acids. Germline CDR1 SGHTA, CDR2 FQGNSA. The CDR3 nucleotides are TGTGCCAGCAGCTTCCGGGTCGATAATGAAAAACTGTTTTTT. The encoded protein is CASSFRVDNEKLFF.

This chain links TRBV7-6 with TRBJ1-2; D remains unclear. This CDR3 is built from 17 residues. Trimming left V 1 base short and J 4 bases short, with 19 bases between. From germline, CDR1 is SGHVS and CDR2 FNYEAQ. In DNA form, the CDR3 reads TGTGCCAGCAGCTTAGGGCCCCACAGAGGACGTGGCTATGGCTACACCTTC. The encoded protein is CASSLGPHRGRGYGYTF. Based on the CDR3 plus reference TRBV7-6 and TRBJ1-2, the full variable domain is GAGVSQSPRYKVTKRGQDVALRCDPISGHVSLYWYRQALGQGPEFLTYFNYEAQQDKSGLPNDRFSAERPEGSISTLTIQRTEQRDSAMYRCASSLGPHRGRGYGYTFGSGTRLTVV.

This chain links TRBV7-9 with TRBJ2-5, with D perhaps TRBD1 (6 bases). Trimming stripped 5 bases from V and 4 bases from J, with 17 bases between. The CDR3 has 15 residues. Germline CDR1 SEHNR, CDR2 FQNEAQ (reference sequence). CDR3 loop: CASSPHHRVGETQYF. The CDR3 coding sequence is TGTGCCAGCAGCCCCCACCACAGGGTTGGAGAGACCCAGTACTTC. Combining the CDR3 with reference TRBV7-9 and TRBJ2-5 gives the whole variable domain DTGVSQNPRHKITKRGQNVTFRCDPISEHNRLYWYRQTLGQGPEFLTYFQNEAQLEKSRLLSDRFSAERPKGSFSTLEIQRTEQGDSAMYLCASSPHHRVGETQYFGPGTRLLVL.

V is TRBV19 and J is TRBJ2-5, with 8 bases matching TRBD1. CDR3 size: 16 residues. Losses at the gene ends were 5 bases for V and 1 base for J; bases not matched to a gene: 9. The germline V gene has CDR1 LNHDA and CDR2 SQIVND (reference sequence). The CDR3 nucleotides are TGTGCCAGTAGTGAGCAGGGGGCGCCCAGCCAAGAGACCCAGTACTTC. This gives the protein CASSEQGAPSQETQYF.

The genes are TRBV15 and TRBJ2-5; 9 positions agree with TRBD1. Germline CDR1 reads LNHNV; CDR2 reads YYDKDF (reference sequence). The CDR3 totals 16 residues. V shed 5 bases and J 1 base; nucleotides not matched to a gene: 8. As DNA, the CDR3 is TGTGCCACCAGCGGCCCCTGGACAGGGGCCCAAGAGACCCAGTACTTC. Amino acid sequence: CATSGPWTGAQETQYF.

The chain has TRBV19 and TRBJ1-5; D not resolved. CDR3 length: 15 residues. V lost 1 base and J 3 bases, leaving 10 bases between the germline ends. Germline V gene data show CDR1 as LNHDA and CDR2 as SQIVND (reference sequence). CDR3 in amino acids: CASSIVGGNNQPQHF. As DNA, the CDR3 is TGTGCCAGTAGTATAGTGGGAGGGAACAATCAGCCCCAGCATTTT.

The chain combines TRBV5-4 with TRBJ2-7; 7 bases are a match to TRBD1. Germline CDR1 is SGHNT and CDR2 is YYREEE (reference sequence). The V gene end was trimmed by 4 bases and the J gene end by 3 bases; junction bases not matched to a gene: 13. The CDR3 length is 16 residues. The CDR3 loop reads CASSPHTGTVSYEQYF. CDR3 nucleotides: TGTGCCAGCAGCCCGCATACCGGGACAGTCAGCTACGAGCAGTACTTC.

This chain joins TRBV7-9 and TRBJ2-6; D call uncertain. The germline V and J ends were trimmed by 5 bases and 0 bases, with 2 bases remaining between them. Germline V gives CDR1 SEHNR, CDR2 FQNEAQ (reference sequence). The CDR3 consists of 13 residues. CDR3 DNA: TGTGCCAGCAGCCACTCTGGGGCCAACGTCCTGACTTTC. Translated, it gives CASSHSGANVLTF.

The rearrangement uses TRBV4-1 and TRBJ2-7, with D possibly being TRBD1 or TRBD2 (6 bases each). This CDR3 comprises 15 residues. Trimming removed 1 base from V and 6 bases from J, with 16 bases in between. The germline V gene has CDR1 MGHRA and CDR2 YSYEKL. The CDR3 loop reads CASSQAPRGTSEQYF. CDR3 in DNA: TGCGCCAGCAGCCAAGCCCCCCGCGGGACAAGCGAGCAGTACTTC.

The CDR3 DNA is TGTGCCAGCAGCTTGGGGACAGGGAGGAGCGATACGCAGTATTTT. Translated: CASSLGTGRSDTQYF. The rearrangement uses TRBV5-4 and TRBJ2-3; 8 bases line up with TRBD1. This CDR3 comprises 15 residues. Germline-derived CDR1 and CDR2 are SGHNT and YYREEE (reference sequence). V shed 0 bases and J 6 bases; nucleotides not matched to a gene: 6. The full variable domain, with the rest looked up from reference TRBV5-4 and TRBJ2-3, is ETGVTQSPTHLIKTRGQQVTLRCSSQSGHNTVSWYQQALGQGPQFIFQYYREEENGRGNFPPRFSGLQFPNYSSELNVNALELDDSALYLCASSLGTGRSDTQYFGPGTRLTVL.

The V and J genes are TRBV4-2 and TRBJ2-7; 16 bases are a match to TRBD2. Germline V lookup: CDR1 LGHNA, CDR2 YNFKEQ. V trimming: 0 bases; J trimming: 2 bases; junction bases outside the gene matches: 1. The CDR3 is 17 amino acids. CDR3 nucleotides: TGTGCCAGCAGCCAAGATGGGACTAGCGGGGGGGCCTACGAGCAGTACTTC. Its protein product is CASSQDGTSGGAYEQYF.

The chain links TRBV7-9 to TRBJ1-4; TRBD1 matches at 8 bases. The V gene's germline CDR1 is SEHNR and CDR2 FQNEAQ (reference sequence). There are 15 residues in the CDR3. Losses at the gene ends were 1 base for V and 10 bases for J; bases not matched to a gene: 8. The CDR3 spells CASSLEGQGLGKLFF. CDR3 in DNA: TGTGCCAGCAGCTTAGAAGGACAGGGACTAGGAAAACTGTTTTTT.

The chain has TRBV19 and TRBJ1-1, with TRBD1 identical over 7 bases. Losses at the gene ends were 5 bases for V and 3 bases for J; bases not matched to a gene: 3. The CDR3 contains 13 residues. Per germline, CDR1 LNHDA and CDR2 SQIVND (reference sequence). CDR3 DNA: TGTGCCAGTAGTGTCGACAGGGACACTGAAGCTTTCTTT. This codes for CASSVDRDTEAFF.

The rearrangement joins TRBV25-1 to TRBJ2-5; D is uncertain. Trimming took off 1 base at V and 1 base at J, with 13 bases between the two ends. Per germline, CDR1 MGHDK and CDR2 SYGVNS. This CDR3 spans 16 amino acids. This CDR3 reads CASSEFGSSGQETQYF. The DNA for the CDR3 is TGTGCCAGCAGTGAATTTGGCTCATCGGGCCAAGAGACCCAGTACTTC.

The gene calls are TRBV2 and TRBJ1-2; TRBD1 aligns across 7 bases. The V segment lost 8 bases and the J segment 8 bases; nucleotides outside the gene matches: 11. Germline CDR1 reads SNHLY; CDR2 reads FYNNEI. The CDR3 extends over 13 amino acids. Here the CDR3 DNA reads TGTGCCAGCTCCGGGACAGTCCTGGGGGGCTACACCTTC. This codes for CASSGTVLGGYTF.

The genes are TRBV27 and TRBJ2-6, with D unresolved. The V gene's germline CDR1 is MNHEY and CDR2 SMNVEV (reference sequence). V was pared by 9 bases and J by 2 bases, with 14 bases between. The CDR3 spans 15 residues. The CDR3 DNA is TGTGCCAGTACACGGAAAAGCCCTGGGGCCAACGTCCTGACTTTC. It yields the protein CASTRKSPGANVLTF.

A single count supports this clone. The CDR3 DNA is TGTGCCAGCAGTGCTACCTCGAGACCAGAGACCCAGTACTTC. Translated, it gives CASSATSRPETQYF. The chain links TRBV6-5 to TRBJ2-5; D unresolved. With 5 bases removed from V and 4 bases from J, the gap between germline ends came to 14 bases. The CDR3 has 14 amino acids. Germline V CDR1 and CDR2: MNHEY, SVGAGI.

V usage is TRBV20-1 and J usage is TRBJ2-5; D ambiguous. The CDR3 consists of 10 residues. The germline V gene has CDR1 DFQATT and CDR2 SNEGSKA (reference sequence). V shed 7 bases and J shed 4 bases, with 7 bases lying between them. CDR3 sequence: CSGWLETQYF. The DNA of the CDR3 is TGCAGTGGGTGGTTAGAGACCCAGTACTTC.

This rearrangement joins TRBV5-1 to TRBJ2-1, with D unclear. The V end lost 4 bases, the J end lost 5 bases, and 4 bases lay between the germline ends. CDR3 length: 11 amino acids. Germline V gene lookup returns CDR1 SGHRS and CDR2 YFSETQ. The CDR3 DNA is TGCGCCAGCAGCAGCGACAATGAGCAGTTCTTC. Encoded protein: CASSSDNEQFF.

The chain couples TRBV15 to TRBJ1-5; no firm D call. The CDR3 is 15 residues long. Between the trimmed V and J ends, which lost 0 bases and 5 bases, there was a span of 11 bases. From germline, CDR1 is LNHNV and CDR2 YYDKDF (reference sequence). As DNA, the CDR3 is TGTGCCACCAGCAGAGATAGGCCAAGCGATCAGCCCCAGCATTTT. It codes for CATSRDRPSDQPQHF.

The J gene is TRBJ2-1, the V gene TRBV5-4, with 7 bases aligning to TRBD1. Per germline, CDR1 SGHNT and CDR2 YYREEE (reference sequence). Trimming removed 4 bases from V and 7 bases from J; junction bases left unmatched: 5. This CDR3 has 13 residues. CDR3 protein: CASSAVQGNEQFF. The CDR3 nucleotides read TGTGCCAGCAGCGCCGTACAGGGGAATGAGCAGTTCTTC.